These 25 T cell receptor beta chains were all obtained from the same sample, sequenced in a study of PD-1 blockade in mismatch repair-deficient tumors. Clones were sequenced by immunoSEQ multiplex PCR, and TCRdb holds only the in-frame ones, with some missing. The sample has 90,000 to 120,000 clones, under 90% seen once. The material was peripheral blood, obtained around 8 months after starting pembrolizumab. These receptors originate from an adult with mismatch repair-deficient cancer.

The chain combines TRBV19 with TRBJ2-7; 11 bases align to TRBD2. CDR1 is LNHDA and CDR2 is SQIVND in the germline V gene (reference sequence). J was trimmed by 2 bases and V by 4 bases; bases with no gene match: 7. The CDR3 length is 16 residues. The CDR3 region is CASSSSGTSGTYEQYF. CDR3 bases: TGTGCCAGTAGTAGCTCCGGGACTAGCGGCACCTACGAGCAGTACTTC.

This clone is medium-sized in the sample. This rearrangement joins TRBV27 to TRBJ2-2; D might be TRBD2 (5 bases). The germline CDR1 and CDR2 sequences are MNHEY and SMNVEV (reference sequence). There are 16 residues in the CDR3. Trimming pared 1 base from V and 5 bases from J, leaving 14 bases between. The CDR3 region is CASSLLYGGPTGELFF. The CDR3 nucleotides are TGTGCCAGCAGTTTATTGTATGGCGGGCCGACCGGGGAGCTGTTTTTT.

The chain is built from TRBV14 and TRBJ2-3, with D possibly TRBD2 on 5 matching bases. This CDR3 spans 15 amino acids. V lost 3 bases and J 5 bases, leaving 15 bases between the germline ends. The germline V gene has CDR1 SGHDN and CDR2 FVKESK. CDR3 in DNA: TGTGCCAGCAGCCATATGATAGGCGAGGGAGATACGCAGTATTTT. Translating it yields CASSHMIGEGDTQYF.

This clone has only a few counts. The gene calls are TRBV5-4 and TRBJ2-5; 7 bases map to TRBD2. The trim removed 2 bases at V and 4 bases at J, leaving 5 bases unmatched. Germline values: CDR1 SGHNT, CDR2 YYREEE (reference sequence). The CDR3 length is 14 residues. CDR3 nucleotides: TGTGCCAGCAGCTTCGGCGGGAGAGGAGAGACCCAGTACTTC. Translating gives CASSFGGRGETQYF. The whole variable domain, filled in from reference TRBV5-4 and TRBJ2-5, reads ETGVTQSPTHLIKTRGQQVTLRCSSQSGHNTVSWYQQALGQGPQFIFQYYREEENGRGNFPPRFSGLQFPNYSSELNVNALELDDSALYLCASSFGGRGETQYFGPGTRLLVL.

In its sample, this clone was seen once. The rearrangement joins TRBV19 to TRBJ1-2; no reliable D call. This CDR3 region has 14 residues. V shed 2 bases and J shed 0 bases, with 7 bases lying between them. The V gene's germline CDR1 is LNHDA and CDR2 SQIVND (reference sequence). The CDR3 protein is CASSIRSTNYGYTF. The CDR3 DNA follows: TGTGCCAGTAGTATACGGAGCACTAACTATGGCTACACCTTC.

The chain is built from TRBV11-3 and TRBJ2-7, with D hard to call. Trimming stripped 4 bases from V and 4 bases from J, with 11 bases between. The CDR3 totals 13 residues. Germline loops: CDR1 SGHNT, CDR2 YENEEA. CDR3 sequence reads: CASSSTKRYEQYF. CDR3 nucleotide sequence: TGTGCCAGCAGCTCGACAAAGAGATACGAGCAGTACTTC.

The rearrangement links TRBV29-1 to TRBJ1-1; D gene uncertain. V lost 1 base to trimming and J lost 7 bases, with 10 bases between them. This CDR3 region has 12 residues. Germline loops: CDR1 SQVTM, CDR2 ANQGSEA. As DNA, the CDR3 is TGCAGCGTTGAAGTCTTAAATGGTGAAGCTTTCTTT. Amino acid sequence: CSVEVLNGEAFF.

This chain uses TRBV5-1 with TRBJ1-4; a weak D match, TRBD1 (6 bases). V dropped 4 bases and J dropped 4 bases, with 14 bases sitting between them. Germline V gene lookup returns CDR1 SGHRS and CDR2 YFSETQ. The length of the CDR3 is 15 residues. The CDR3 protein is CASSGGTKVNEKLFF. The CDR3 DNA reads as TGCGCCAGCAGCGGAGGGACAAAAGTTAATGAAAAACTGTTTTTT. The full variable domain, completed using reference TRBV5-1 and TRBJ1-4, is KAGVTQTPRYLIKTRGQQVTLSCSPISGHRSVSWYQQTPGQGLQFLFEYFSETQRNKGNFPGRFSGRQFSNSRSEMNVSTLELGDSALYLCASSGGTKVNEKLFFGSGTQLSVL.

The CDR3 DNA sequence: TGCGCCAGCAGCTTGGAAGCGGGAGCTTACGAGCAGTACTTC. The encoded protein is CASSLEAGAYEQYF. The V and J genes are TRBV5-1 and TRBJ2-7, with 8 bases identical to TRBD2. V was clipped by 0 bases and J by 4 bases; unmatched bases: 3. This CDR3 contains 14 residues. The germline V gene has CDR1 SGHRS and CDR2 YFSETQ.

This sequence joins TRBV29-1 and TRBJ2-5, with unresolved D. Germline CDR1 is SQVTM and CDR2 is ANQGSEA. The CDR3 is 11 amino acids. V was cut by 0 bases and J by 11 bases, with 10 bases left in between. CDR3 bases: TGCAGCGTTGAAGATCTCCCAGCACAGTACTTC. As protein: CSVEDLPAQYF.

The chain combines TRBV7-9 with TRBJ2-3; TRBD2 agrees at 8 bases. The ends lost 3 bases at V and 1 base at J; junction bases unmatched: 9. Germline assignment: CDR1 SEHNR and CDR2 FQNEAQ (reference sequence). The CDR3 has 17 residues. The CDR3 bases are TGTGCCAGCAGCTTGATTGATACTAGCGGAGGCACAGATACGCAGTATTTT. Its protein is CASSLIDTSGGTDTQYF.

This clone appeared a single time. CDR3 region: CASSELTGGPGEQFF. CDR3 in DNA: TGTGCCAGCAGTGAACTAACGGGAGGGCCAGGTGAGCAGTTCTTC. This chain connects TRBV2 to TRBJ2-1, with 8 bases lining up with TRBD2. This CDR3 spans 15 amino acids. The J segment lost 9 bases and the V segment lost 2 bases, leaving 9 bases of the junction unmatched. Germline values: CDR1 SNHLY, CDR2 FYNNEI.

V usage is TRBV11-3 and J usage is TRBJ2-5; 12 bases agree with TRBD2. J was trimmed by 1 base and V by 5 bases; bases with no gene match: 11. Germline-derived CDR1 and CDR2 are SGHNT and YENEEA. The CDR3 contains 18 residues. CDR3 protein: CASSARGLAGDPQETQYF. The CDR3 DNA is TGTGCCAGCAGCGCTAGGGGACTAGCGGGCGATCCCCAAGAGACCCAGTACTTC.

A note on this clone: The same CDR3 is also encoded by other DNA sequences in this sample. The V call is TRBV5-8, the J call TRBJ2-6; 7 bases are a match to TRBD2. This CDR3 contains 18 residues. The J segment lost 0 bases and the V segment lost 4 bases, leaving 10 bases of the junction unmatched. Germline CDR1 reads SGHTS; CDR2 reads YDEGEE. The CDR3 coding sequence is TGTGCCAGCAGCCCCCGGGGAGGGAGTTACTCTGGGGCCAACGTCCTGACTTTC. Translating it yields CASSPRGGSYSGANVLTF.

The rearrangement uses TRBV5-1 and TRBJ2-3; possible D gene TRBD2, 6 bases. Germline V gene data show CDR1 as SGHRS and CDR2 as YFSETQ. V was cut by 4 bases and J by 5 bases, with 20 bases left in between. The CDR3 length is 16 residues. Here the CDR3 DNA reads TGCGCCAGCAGCCCCGTGGAGGGCTTTAGCGGAGATACGCAGTATTTT. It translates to CASSPVEGFSGDTQYF. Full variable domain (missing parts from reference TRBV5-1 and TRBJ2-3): KAGVTQTPRYLIKTRGQQVTLSCSPISGHRSVSWYQQTPGQGLQFLFEYFSETQRNKGNFPGRFSGRQFSNSRSEMNVSTLELGDSALYLCASSPVEGFSGDTQYFGPGTRLTVL.

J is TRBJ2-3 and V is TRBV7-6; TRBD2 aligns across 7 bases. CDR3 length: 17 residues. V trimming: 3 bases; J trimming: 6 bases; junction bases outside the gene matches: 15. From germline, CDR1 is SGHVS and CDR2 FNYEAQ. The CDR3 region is CASSFYPLGGSGDTQYF. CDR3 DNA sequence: TGTGCCAGCAGCTTTTACCCTCTCGGCGGGAGCGGGGATACGCAGTATTTT.

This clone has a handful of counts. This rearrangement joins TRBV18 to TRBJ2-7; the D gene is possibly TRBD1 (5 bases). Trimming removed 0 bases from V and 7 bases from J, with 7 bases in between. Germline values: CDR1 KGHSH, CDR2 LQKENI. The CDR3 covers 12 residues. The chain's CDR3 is CASSPPTGEQYF. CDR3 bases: TGTGCCAGCTCACCACCAACAGGAGAGCAGTACTTC.

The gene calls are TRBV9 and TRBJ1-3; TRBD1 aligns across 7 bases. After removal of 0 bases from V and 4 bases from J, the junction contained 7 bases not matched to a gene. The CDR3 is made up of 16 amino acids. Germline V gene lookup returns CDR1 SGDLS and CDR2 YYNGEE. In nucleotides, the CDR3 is TGTGCCAGCAGCGTAGGAAGAGACAGGGTCGGAAACACCATATATTTT. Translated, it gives CASSVGRDRVGNTIYF.

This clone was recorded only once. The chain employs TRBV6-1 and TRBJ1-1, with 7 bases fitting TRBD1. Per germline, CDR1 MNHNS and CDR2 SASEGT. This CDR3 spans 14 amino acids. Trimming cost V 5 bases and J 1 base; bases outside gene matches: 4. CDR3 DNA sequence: TGTGCCAGCAGTCAACGGGACAGGAACACTGAAGCTTTCTTT. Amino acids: CASSQRDRNTEAFF.

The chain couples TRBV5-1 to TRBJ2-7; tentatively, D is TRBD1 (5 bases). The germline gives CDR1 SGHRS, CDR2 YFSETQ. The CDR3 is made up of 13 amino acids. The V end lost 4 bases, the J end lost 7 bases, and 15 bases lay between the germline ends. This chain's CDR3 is CASSLNQGGEQYF. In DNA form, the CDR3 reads TGCGCCAGCAGCCTTAACCAGGGTGGTGAGCAGTACTTC.

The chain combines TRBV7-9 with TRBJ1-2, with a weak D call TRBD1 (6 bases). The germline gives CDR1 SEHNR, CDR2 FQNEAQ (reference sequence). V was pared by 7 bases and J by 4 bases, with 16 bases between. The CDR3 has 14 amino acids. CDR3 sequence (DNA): TGTGCCAGCACCCCCGGACAGACTTCCTATGGCTACACCTTC. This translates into CASTPGQTSYGYTF.

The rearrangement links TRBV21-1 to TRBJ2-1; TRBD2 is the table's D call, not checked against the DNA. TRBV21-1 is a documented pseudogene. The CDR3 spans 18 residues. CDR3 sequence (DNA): TGTGCCAGCAGCAAAGAGGGGCTAGCGGGAAATAACTACAATGAGCAGTTCTTC. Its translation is CASSKEGLAGNNYNEQFF.

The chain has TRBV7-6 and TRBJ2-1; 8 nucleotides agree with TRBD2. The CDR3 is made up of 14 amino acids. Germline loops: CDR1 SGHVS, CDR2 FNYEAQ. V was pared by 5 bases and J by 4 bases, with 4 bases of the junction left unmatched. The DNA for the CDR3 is TGTGCCAGCAGCGGGATAGCGGGATACAATGAGCAGTTCTTC. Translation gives CASSGIAGYNEQFF.

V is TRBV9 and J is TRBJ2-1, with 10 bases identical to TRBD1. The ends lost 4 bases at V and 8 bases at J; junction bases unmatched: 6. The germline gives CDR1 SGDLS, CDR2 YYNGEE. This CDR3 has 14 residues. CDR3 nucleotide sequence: TGTGCCAGCAGCCGACAGGGGGCGCAGGATGAGCAGTTCTTC. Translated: CASSRQGAQDEQFF.

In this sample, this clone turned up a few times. CDR3 coding DNA: TGCGCCAGCAGCCGAAAGGACAGGTCTGGAAACACCATATATTTT. It specifies CASSRKDRSGNTIYF. V and J are TRBV4-1 and TRBJ1-3; the match to TRBD1 covers 7 bases. CDR1 and CDR2 from the germline V gene are MGHRA and YSYEKL. The CDR3 extends over 15 amino acids. J was trimmed by 1 base and V by 4 bases; bases with no gene match: 4.